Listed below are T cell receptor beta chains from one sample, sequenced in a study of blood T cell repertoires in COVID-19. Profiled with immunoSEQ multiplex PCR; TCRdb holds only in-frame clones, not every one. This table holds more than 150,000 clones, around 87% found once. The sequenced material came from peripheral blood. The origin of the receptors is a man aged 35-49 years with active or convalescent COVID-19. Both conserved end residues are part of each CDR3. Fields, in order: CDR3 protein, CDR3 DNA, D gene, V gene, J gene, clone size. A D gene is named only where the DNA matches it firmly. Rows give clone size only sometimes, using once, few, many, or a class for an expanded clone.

CDR3: CASSPGQGHTEAFF
DNA: TGTGCCAGCTCACCCGGACAGGGGCACACTGAAGCTTTCTTT
D: TRBD1
V: TRBV18
J: TRBJ1-1
size: few

CDR3: CASSFSGLNTEAFF
DNA: TGTGCCAGCAGCTTTTCAGGGTTGAACACTGAAGCTTTCTTT
D: .
V: TRBV7-9
J: TRBJ1-1
size: .

CDR3: CASSAATGRGGYTF
DNA: TGTGCCAGCAGCGCAGCGACAGGGAGAGGGGGCTACACCTTC
D: TRBD1
V: TRBV9
J: TRBJ1-2
size: few

CDR3: CASSWAYNNEQFF
DNA: TGTGCCAGCAGTTGGGCCTATAACAATGAGCAGTTCTTC
D: .
V: TRBV12-3/TRBV12-4
J: TRBJ2-1
size: .

CDR3: CASSPGTGSTEAFF
DNA: TGTGCCAGCAGCCCAGGGACAGGGAGTACTGAAGCTTTCTTT
D: TRBD1
V: TRBV7-3
J: TRBJ1-1
size: .

CDR3: CASSLGGGDEQYF
DNA: TGTGCCAGCAGCCTCGGGGGAGGGGACGAGCAGTACTTC
D: TRBD2
V: TRBV11-2
J: TRBJ2-7
size: .

CDR3: CASSGTALRAQYF
DNA: TGTGCCAGCAGCGGGACAGCTCTACGAGCGCAGTACTTC
D: TRBD1
V: TRBV14
J: TRBJ2-7
size: few

CDR3: CASSYVAGGRDTQYF
DNA: TGTGCCAGCAGTTACGTGGCAGGGGGTAGGGATACGCAGTATTTT
D: TRBD1
V: TRBV6-5
J: TRBJ2-3
size: .

CDR3: CASSYIRGIGVFF
DNA: TGTGCCAGCAGTTACATTCGGGGTATCGGGGTTTTCTTT
D: .
V: TRBV6-5
J: TRBJ1-1
size: .

CDR3: CASTRGAGGTDTQYF
DNA: TGTGCCAGCACGAGGGGGGCGGGAGGAACAGATACGCAGTATTTT
D: TRBD2
V: TRBV3-1/TRBV3-2
J: TRBJ2-3
size: .

CDR3: CASSEGEGVRGYTF
DNA: TGTGCCAGCAGTGAAGGTGAAGGGGTGAGGGGCTACACCTTC
D: .
V: TRBV6-1
J: TRBJ1-2
size: .

CDR3: CAWSRQQETQYF
DNA: TGTGCCTGGAGTAGACAGCAAGAGACCCAGTACTTC
D: .
V: TRBV30
J: TRBJ2-5
size: .

CDR3: CASSAGQGNNQPQHF
DNA: TGTGCCAGCAGTGCGGGACAGGGGAACAATCAGCCCCAGCATTTT
D: TRBD1
V: TRBV28
J: TRBJ1-5
size: .

CDR3: CASKPTAQAGSREQFF
DNA: TGTGCCAGCAAACCTACGGCCCAAGCGGGGAGTCGGGAGCAGTTCTTC
D: TRBD2
V: TRBV6-4
J: TRBJ2-1
size: once

CDR3: CASSFGLAGGENEQFF
DNA: TGTGCCAGCAGCTTCGGACTAGCGGGGGGGGAAAATGAGCAGTTCTTC
D: TRBD2
V: TRBV11-2
J: TRBJ2-1
size: .